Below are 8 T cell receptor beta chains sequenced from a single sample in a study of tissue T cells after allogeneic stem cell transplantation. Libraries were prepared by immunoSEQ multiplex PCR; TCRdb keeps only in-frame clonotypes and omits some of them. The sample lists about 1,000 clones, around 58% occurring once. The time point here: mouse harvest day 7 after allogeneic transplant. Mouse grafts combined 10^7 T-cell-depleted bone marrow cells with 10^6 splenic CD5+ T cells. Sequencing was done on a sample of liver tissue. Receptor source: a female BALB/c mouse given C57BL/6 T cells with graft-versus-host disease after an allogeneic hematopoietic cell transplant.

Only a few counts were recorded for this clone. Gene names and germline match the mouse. The CDR3 sequence: CASSLQQAANTEVFF. The DNA read from the CDR3 is TGTGCCAGCAGTCTTCAACAGGCTGCAAACACAGAAGTCTTC. The V gene is TRBV26, the J gene TRBJ1-1; a possible D gene is TRBD1 (5 bases). The CDR3 end lies 1 residue beyond the end of the read and is filled in from the germline J gene. Per the germline V gene, CDR1 is KGHPV and CDR2 is FQNQEV (reference sequence). Trimming cost V 3 bases and J 0 bases, with 11 bases left between them. This CDR3 is built from 15 residues. The variable domain in full, completed from reference TRBV26 and TRBJ1-1, reads NSKVIQTPRYLVKGQGQKAKMRCIPEKGHPVVFWYQQNKNNEFKFLINFQNQEVLQQIDMTEKRFSAECPSNSPCSLEIQSSEAGDSALYLCASSLQQAANTEVFFGKGTRLTVV.

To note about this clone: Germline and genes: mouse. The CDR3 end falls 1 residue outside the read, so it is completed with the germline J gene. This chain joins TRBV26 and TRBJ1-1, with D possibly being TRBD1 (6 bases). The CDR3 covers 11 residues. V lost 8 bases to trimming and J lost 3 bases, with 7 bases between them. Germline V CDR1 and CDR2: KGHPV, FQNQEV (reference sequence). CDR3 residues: CASSGDTEVFF. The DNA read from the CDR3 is TGTGCCAGCTCAGGGGACACAGAAGTCTTC.

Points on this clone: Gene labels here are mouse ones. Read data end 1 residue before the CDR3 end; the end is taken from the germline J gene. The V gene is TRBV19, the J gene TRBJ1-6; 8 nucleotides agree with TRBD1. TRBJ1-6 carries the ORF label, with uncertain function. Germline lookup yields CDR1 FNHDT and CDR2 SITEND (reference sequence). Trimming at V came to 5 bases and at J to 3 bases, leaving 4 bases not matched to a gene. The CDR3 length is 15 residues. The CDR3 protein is CASSPGQGYNSPLYF. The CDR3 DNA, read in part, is TGTGCCAGCAGCCCCGGACAGGGCTATAATTCGCCCCTCTAC.

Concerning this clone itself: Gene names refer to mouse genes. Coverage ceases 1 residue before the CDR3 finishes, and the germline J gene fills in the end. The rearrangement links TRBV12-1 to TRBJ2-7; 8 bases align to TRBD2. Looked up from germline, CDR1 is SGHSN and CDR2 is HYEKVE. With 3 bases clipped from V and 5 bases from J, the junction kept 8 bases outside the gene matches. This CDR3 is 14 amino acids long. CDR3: CASSYSWGGNEQYF. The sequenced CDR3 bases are TGTGCCAGCTCTTATTCTTGGGGGGGAAATGAACAGTAC.

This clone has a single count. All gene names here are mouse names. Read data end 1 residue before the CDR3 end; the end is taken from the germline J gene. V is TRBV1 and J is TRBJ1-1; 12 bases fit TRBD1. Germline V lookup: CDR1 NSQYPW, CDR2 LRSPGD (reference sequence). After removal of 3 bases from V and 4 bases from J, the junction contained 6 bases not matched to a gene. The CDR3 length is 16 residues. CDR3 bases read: TGCACCTGCAGTGCGCGGGACAGGGGGCGCAGCACAGAAGTCTTC. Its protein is CTCSARDRGRSTEVF. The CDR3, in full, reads CTCSARDRGRSTEVFF.

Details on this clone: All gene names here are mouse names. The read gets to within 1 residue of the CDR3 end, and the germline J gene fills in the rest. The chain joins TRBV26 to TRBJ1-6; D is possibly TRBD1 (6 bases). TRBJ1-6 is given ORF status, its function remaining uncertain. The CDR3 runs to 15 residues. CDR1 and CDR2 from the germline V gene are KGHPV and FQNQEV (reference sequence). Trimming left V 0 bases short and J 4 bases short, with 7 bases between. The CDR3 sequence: CASSLSGAYNSPLYF. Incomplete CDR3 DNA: TGTGCCAGCAGTCTGTCGGGGGCGTATAATTCGCCCCTCTAC.

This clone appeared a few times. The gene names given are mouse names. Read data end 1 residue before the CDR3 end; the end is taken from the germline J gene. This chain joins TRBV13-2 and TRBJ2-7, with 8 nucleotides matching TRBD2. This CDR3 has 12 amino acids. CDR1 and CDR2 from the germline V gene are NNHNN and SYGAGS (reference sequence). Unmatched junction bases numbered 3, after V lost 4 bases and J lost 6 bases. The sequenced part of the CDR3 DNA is TGTGCCAGCGGTCAGACTGGGGTTGAACAGTAC. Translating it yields CASGQTGVEQY. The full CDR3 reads CASGQTGVEQYF.

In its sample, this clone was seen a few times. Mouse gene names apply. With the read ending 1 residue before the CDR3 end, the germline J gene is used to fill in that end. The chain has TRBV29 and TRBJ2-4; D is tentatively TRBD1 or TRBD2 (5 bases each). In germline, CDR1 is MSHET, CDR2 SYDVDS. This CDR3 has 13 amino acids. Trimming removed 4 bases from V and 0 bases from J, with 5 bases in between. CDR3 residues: CASSWGSQNTLYF. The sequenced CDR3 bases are TGTGCTAGCAGTTGGGGGAGTCAAAACACCTTGTAC. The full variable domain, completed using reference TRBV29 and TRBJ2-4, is DMKVTQMPRYLIKRMGENVLLECGQDMSHETMYWYRQDPGLGLQLIYISYDVDSNSEGDIPKGYRVSRKKREHFSLILDSAKTNQTSVYFCASSWGSQNTLYFGAGTRLSVL.